Described below is a single T cell receptor (beta chain) sequence and its context. TCRdb's copy holds only in-frame clones and misses some; the assay was immunoSEQ multiplex PCR. This table holds some 73,000 clones, 75% to 85% found once. These data come from a study of blood T cell repertoires in COVID-19. It was during active infection that Seattle patients were enrolled and then longitudinally followed. Sequenced input: peripheral blood. The receptor's source is a man aged 45 to 65 with COVID-19, enrolled during active disease.

The CDR3 DNA follows: TGTGCCAGCAGCTGGACAGGGCATTCACCCCTCCACTTT. As protein: CASSWTGHSPLHF. This chain uses TRBV27 with TRBJ1-6; 8 bases agree with TRBD1. The CDR3 spans 13 residues. Germline V gives CDR1 MNHEY, CDR2 SMNVEV (reference sequence). With V trimmed by 6 bases and J by 8 bases, 3 bases remained unmatched.